The text below deals with one T cell receptor (beta chain). These data originate in a study of shared clonotypes between healthy human individuals. Libraries were prepared by immunoSEQ multiplex PCR; TCRdb keeps only in-frame clonotypes and omits some of them. The sample holds 500,000 or so clones, roughly 95% seen once. The V and J ends lost 5 bases and 5 bases respectively, with 14 bases between them. Germline V lookup: CDR1 SGHAT, CDR2 FQNNGV. This CDR3 has 14 amino acids. This clonotype originated in a woman under 40 in good health. This sequence joins TRBV11-2 and TRBJ2-3, with TRBD2 as a possible D gene (6 bases). Specimen: naive CD4+ T cells sorted from blood. The subset: CD45RA+ positively selected. The CDR3 DNA follows: TGTGCCAGCAGCCGCAAGGACTACCTAGATACGCAGTATTTT. It is translated as CASSRKDYLDTQYF.